The 27 T cell receptor beta chains presented below share a single source sample, sequenced in a study of neurological immune-mediated disorders. TCRdb itself ran the 5' RACE reads through MiXCR, one entry per CDR3 protein. The profile shows 71,000 or so distinct CDR3 sequences, 12% to 15% of them singletons. Noted time point: longitudinal time-point 1 (baseline). The sample was PBMCs. The receptors originated from a female donor with HTLV-1-associated myelopathy (HAM/TSP).

This clonotype was seen more than once but under ten times. The chain couples TRBV20-1 to TRBJ1-4; 8 bases fit TRBD1. J was trimmed by 8 bases and V by 3 bases; bases with no gene match: 5. Germline-derived CDR1 and CDR2 are DFQATT and SNEGSKA (reference sequence). The CDR3 covers 13 residues. CDR3 amino acids: CSASRDRTEKLFF. CDR3 sequence (DNA): TGCAGTGCTAGCCGGGACAGGACGGAAAAACTGTTTTTT.

This clonotype was observed many times. CDR3: CAISETGSETQYF. Written as DNA, the CDR3 is TGTGCCATCAGCGAGACAGGGTCAGAGACCCAGTACTTC. The V gene is TRBV10-3, the J gene TRBJ2-5, with 7 positions matching TRBD1. In germline, CDR1 is ENHRY, CDR2 SYGVKD. The V and J ends lost 6 bases and 4 bases, in that order; junction bases with no gene match: 5. This CDR3 has 13 amino acids.

Ten or more counts support this clonotype. The rearrangement uses TRBV20-1 and TRBJ1-3; 8 nucleotides align to TRBD1. The V gene end was trimmed by 3 bases and the J gene end by 8 bases; junction bases not matched to a gene: 3. Germline CDR1 is DFQATT and CDR2 is SNEGSKA (reference sequence). The CDR3 has 12 residues. The CDR3 region has the DNA TGCAGTGCTAGGGACAGGGTGTACACCATATATTTT. Protein product: CSARDRVYTIYF.

The sample holds a few counts of this clonotype. J is TRBJ1-3 and V is TRBV6-5, with D tentatively TRBD1 (5 bases). V lost 0 bases and J lost 7, with 19 bases in between. The CDR3 runs 17 residues. The germline V gene has CDR1 MNHEY and CDR2 SVGAGI. The CDR3 DNA reads TGTGCCAGCAGTTACTCGGGACTTCTGTTACTCGGGAACACCATATATTTT. It codes for CASSYSGLLLLGNTIYF.

This clonotype was detected many times. The rearrangement links TRBV7-9 to TRBJ1-2; D call uncertain. The CDR3 loop spans 12 amino acids. The germline V gene encodes CDR1 SEHNR and CDR2 FQNEAQ (reference sequence). With 5 bases removed from V and 1 base from J, the gap between germline ends came to 5 bases. This CDR3 reads CASSLVNYGYTF. In DNA form, the CDR3 reads TGTGCCAGCAGCCTGGTTAACTATGGCTACACCTTC.

On this clonotype itself: This may be a read error: a much more frequent sequence differs by one nucleotide. The V gene is TRBV12-3 or TRBV12-4, the J gene TRBJ2-7; D possibly uses TRBD1 or TRBD2 (5 bases each). This CDR3 has 13 residues. The CDR3 is CASSFRGSYGQYF. Written as DNA, the CDR3 is TGTGCCAGCAGTTTTCGGGGCTCCTACGGGCAGTACTTC.

This clonotype was found many times. The gene calls are TRBV5-1 and TRBJ2-2; TRBD1 matches at 7 bases. In germline, CDR1 is SGHRS, CDR2 YFSETQ. This CDR3 is built from 16 residues. Trimming removed 4 bases from V and 1 base from J; junction bases left unmatched: 7. The chain's CDR3 is CASSLSGDRNTGELFF. The CDR3 coding sequence is TGCGCCAGCAGCCTCTCTGGGGACAGGAACACCGGGGAGCTGTTTTTT. The full variable domain, with the rest looked up from reference TRBV5-1 and TRBJ2-2, is KAGVTQTPRYLIKTRGQQVTLSCSPISGHRSVSWYQQTPGQGLQFLFEYFSETQRNKGNFPGRFSGRQFSNSRSEMNVSTLELGDSALYLCASSLSGDRNTGELFFGEGSRLTVL.

A word on this clonotype: It may be a read error: a sequence one base away is much more abundant. The chain links TRBV15 to TRBJ2-3; no firm D call. Looked up from germline, CDR1 is LNHNV and CDR2 is YYDKDF (reference sequence). There are 14 residues in the CDR3. The CDR3 region has the DNA TGTGACACCAGTCCGGTGATGGAAACAGATACGCAGTATTTT. It yields the protein CDTSPVMETDTQYF.

Note on this clonotype: Mismatch with germline at one junction end may stem from a read error. This chain links TRBV28 with TRBJ1-2; 7 bases align to TRBD1. The germline CDR1 and CDR2 sequences are MDHEN and SYDVKM. The CDR3 has 15 amino acids. The CDR3 sequence is CSSSFGLQGQYGYTF. In nucleotides, the CDR3 is TGTTCCAGCAGTTTTGGACTACAGGGACAGTATGGCTACACCTTC.

This clonotype was counted at least ten times. The chain carries TRBV7-2 and TRBJ1-4; D possibly corresponds to TRBD1 (5 bases). Germline V gene lookup returns CDR1 SGHTA and CDR2 FQGNSA. V lost 4 bases to trimming and J lost 7 bases, with 16 bases between them. The CDR3 runs to 15 residues. The CDR3 nucleotides are TGTGCCAGCAGCTCCTTACATGACAGCGGTGAAAAACTGTTTTTT. Translation: CASSSLHDSGEKLFF.

This clonotype was seen many times. V usage is TRBV20-1 and J usage is TRBJ2-1; D call uncertain. Germline V gene sequence: CDR1 DFQATT, CDR2 SNEGSKA (reference sequence). Deletions cut 6 bases from V and 9 bases from J, with 9 bases between. The CDR3 has 10 residues. DNA for the CDR3: TGCAGTGCATGGGCGAGTGAGCAGTTCTTC. It encodes CSAWASEQFF.

This clonotype has at least ten counts. This rearrangement joins TRBV28 to TRBJ2-2; 9 bases match TRBD2. The CDR3 is made up of 16 amino acids. The ends lost 3 bases at V and 4 bases at J; junction bases unmatched: 6. From germline, CDR1 is MDHEN and CDR2 SYDVKM. The CDR3 sequence is CASSFFGAGGTGELFF. In DNA form, the CDR3 reads TGTGCCAGCAGTTTTTTCGGAGCGGGAGGCACCGGGGAGCTGTTTTTT.

Details on this clonotype: This may be a read error, as it is one base from a much larger clone. Without the conserved terminal phenylalanine or tryptophan, this CDR3 likely stems from a read error. This chain links TRBV12-3 or TRBV12-4 with TRBJ2-3; 11 bases are shared with TRBD1. The CDR3 runs to 16 residues. The V gene end was trimmed by 2 bases and the J gene end by 0 bases; junction bases not matched to a gene: 1. CDR3 protein: CASSLRDRGSTDTQYS. As DNA, the CDR3 is TGTGCCAGCAGTTTAAGGGACAGGGGGAGCACAGATACGCAGTATTCT.

This clonotype was recorded at least ten times. The chain links TRBV7-3 to TRBJ2-1; a possible D gene is TRBD2 (5 bases). Germline V gene data show CDR1 as SGHTA and CDR2 as FQGTGA. V lost 5 bases, J lost 6 bases, and 14 bases lay in between. The CDR3 has 14 residues. The CDR3 nucleotides read TGTGCCAGCAGCAGATCGGGGAAAGTCAATGAGCAGTTCTTC. It encodes CASSRSGKVNEQFF.

This clonotype showed up many times. This chain joins TRBV5-1 and TRBJ2-7, with 8 nucleotides matching TRBD1. The CDR3 runs 17 residues. Germline CDR1 reads SGHRS; CDR2 reads YFSETQ. V trimming: 4 bases; J trimming: 7 bases; junction bases outside the gene matches: 19. This chain's CDR3 is CASSLRGTGARGGEQYF. CDR3 coding DNA: TGCGCCAGCAGCCTTAGAGGGACAGGCGCCCGCGGAGGAGAGCAGTACTTC.

The V and J genes are TRBV11-2 and TRBJ2-6; D unclear. This CDR3 is 13 amino acids long. Trimming removed 5 bases from V and 2 bases from J, with 4 bases in between. Germline V lookup: CDR1 SGHAT, CDR2 FQNNGV. The CDR3 DNA sequence: TGTGCCAGCAGCAACACTGGGGCCAACGTCCTGACTTTC. Translated: CASSNTGANVLTF. Supplemented by reference TRBV11-2 and TRBJ2-6, the full variable domain reads EAGVAQSPRYKIIEKRQSVAFWCNPISGHATLYWYQQILGQGPKLLIQFQNNGVVDDSQLPKDRFSAERLKGVDSTLKIQPAKLEDSAVYLCASSNTGANVLTFGAGSRLTVL.

The table lists this clonotype with many counts. The J gene is TRBJ2-4, the V gene TRBV3-1, with no clear D. The CDR3 runs 15 residues. Trimming stripped 2 bases from V and 0 bases from J, with 8 bases between. Germline lookup yields CDR1 LGHDT and CDR2 YNNKEL (reference sequence). The CDR3 sequence: CASSQPASAKNIQYF. The CDR3 nucleotides read TGTGCCAGCAGCCAACCGGCTTCAGCCAAAAACATTCAGTACTTC.

This clonotype was counted many times. The chain links TRBV7-9 to TRBJ1-1, with D tentatively TRBD1 (6 bases). The ends were cut back, 10 bases at V and 8 bases at J, with 17 bases in the middle. This CDR3 has 12 amino acids. In germline, CDR1 is SEHNR, CDR2 FQNEAQ (reference sequence). CDR3 in amino acids: CATYRVVTEAFF. CDR3 in DNA: TGTGCCACGTACAGGGTGGTGACGGAAGCTTTCTTT.

This chain links TRBV5-1 with TRBJ1-6; 7 bases match TRBD1. The CDR3 is made up of 14 amino acids. J gave up 10 bases and V 1 base, and 5 bases lay outside the gene matches. Germline assignment: CDR1 SGHRS and CDR2 YFSETQ. The CDR3: CASSLNRGESPLHF. The CDR3 bases are TGCGCCAGCAGCTTGAACAGGGGCGAATCACCCCTCCACTTT.

Many counts were recorded for this clonotype. The chain employs TRBV6-2 or TRBV6-3 and TRBJ1-1; the match to TRBD1 covers 7 bases. The CDR3 is made up of 13 amino acids. The V gene end was trimmed by 2 bases and the J gene end by 8 bases; junction bases not matched to a gene: 5. Germline V gene sequence: CDR1 MNHEY, CDR2 SVGEGT. This chain's CDR3 is CASSYRRGGEAFF. CDR3 bases: TGTGCCAGCAGTTACCGCAGGGGGGGCGAAGCTTTCTTT.

About this clonotype: A much larger clone differs from this one at a single base, so this may be a read error. The V and J genes are TRBV28 and TRBJ2-7; TRBD1 matches at 9 bases. The V segment lost 11 bases and the J segment 1 base; nucleotides outside the gene matches: 6. Germline assignment: CDR1 MDHEN and CDR2 SYDVKM. The CDR3 length is 13 residues. DNA of the CDR3: TGTGCCGCAAAACAGGGGGCTTCCTACGAGCAGTACTTC. Translated, it gives CAAKQGASYEQYF.

There are many counts of this clonotype. CDR3 residues: CASSQDASWGYEQYF. Here the CDR3 DNA reads TGTGCCAGCAGCCAAGATGCTAGCTGGGGATACGAGCAGTACTTC. The gene calls are TRBV4-2 and TRBJ2-7; D is perhaps TRBD2 (5 bases). Germline V CDR1 and CDR2: LGHNA, YNFKEQ. The CDR3 is 15 amino acids. Deletions cut 0 bases from V and 4 bases from J, with 13 bases between.

This clonotype was counted at least ten times. The chain has TRBV4-1 and TRBJ2-5, with TRBD2 matching 7 bases. V lost 4 bases to trimming and J lost 3 bases; unmatched junction nucleotides: 14. This CDR3 comprises 17 residues. CDR1 is MGHRA, CDR2 YSYEKL, per germline. Here the CDR3 reads CASSPEGGLGGEETQYF. In DNA form, the CDR3 reads TGCGCCAGCAGCCCCGAAGGAGGACTAGGAGGGGAAGAGACCCAGTACTTC.

This clonotype was recorded many times. The gene calls are TRBV12-3 or TRBV12-4 and TRBJ2-7, with D unclear. Trimming shortened V by 3 bases and J by 6 bases, and 9 bases separated the two germline ends. The CDR3 is 12 residues long. The CDR3 nucleotides are TGTGCCAGCAGTTTTTCTACGGGCGAGCAGTACTTC. It yields the protein CASSFSTGEQYF.

The chain is built from TRBV12-5 and TRBJ2-4; 7 nucleotides align to TRBD1. CDR3 length equals 15 residues. Germline trimming cut 10 bases from V and 0 bases from J; bases unmatched to any gene: 9. Germline V gene sequence: CDR1 LGHNT, CDR2 FRNRAP. CDR3 coding DNA: TGTGCTACTGGAGCCGGGACAGTAGCCAAAAACATTCAGTACTTC. This encodes CATGAGTVAKNIQYF.

This clonotype was counted between two and nine times. The J gene is TRBJ2-5, the V gene TRBV6-6, with D possibly TRBD1 on 6 matching bases. Germline loops: CDR1 MNHNY, CDR2 SVGAGI (reference sequence). The germline V and J ends were trimmed by 7 bases and 5 bases, with 14 bases remaining between them. There are 13 residues in the CDR3. The CDR3 nucleotides are TGTGCCAGCAATTCAGGGGCCAGGGAGACCCAGTACTTC. As protein: CASNSGARETQYF.

This clonotype was seen a few times. V and J are TRBV12-3 or TRBV12-4 and TRBJ2-1; maybe TRBD1 (5 bases). The CDR3 loop spans 16 amino acids. V was shortened by 5 bases and J by 1 base, with 15 bases between the two germline ends. The CDR3 loop reads CASSMTTVVSYNEQFF. The CDR3 DNA sequence: TGTGCCAGCAGTATGACGACAGTCGTTTCCTACAATGAGCAGTTCTTC.